This entry lists 23 T cell receptor beta chains sequenced from one sample in a study of a mutant IDH1 vaccine in newly diagnosed glioma. The table came from immunoSEQ multiplex PCR; TCRdb's copy has only in-frame clones and leaves some out. The top ten clones hold about a third of a sample with about 26,000 clones, around 78% of them seen once. Time point given: week 35, safety follow-up. The investigators gave 300 ug of mutant IDH1 20-mer peptide in each vaccine dose, together with topical imiquimod. These receptors have no known antigen. The sample here was PBMCs, taken from a glioma patient whose treatment included an IDH1 peptide vaccine. The source of these receptors is a man aged 25-40 years with glioma.

The chain employs TRBV7-8 and TRBJ1-2; 8 bases agree with TRBD1. The CDR3 sequence is 15 residues long. J was trimmed by 3 bases and V by 3 bases; bases with no gene match: 6. Germline V gene sequence: CDR1 SGHVS, CDR2 FQNEAQ. The CDR3 DNA reads TGTGCCAGCAGCTTGGACAGGGTAGTCCACTATGGCTACACCTTC. This translates into CASSLDRVVHYGYTF.

This rearrangement joins TRBV28 to TRBJ2-7, with no clear D. The V end was cut by 3 bases, the J end by 9 bases, with 9 bases between. The V gene's germline CDR1 is MDHEN and CDR2 SYDVKM. CDR3 length: 11 amino acids. CDR3: CASSFRVWQYF. CDR3 nucleotides: TGTGCCAGCAGTTTCCGGGTTTGGCAGTACTTC.

This sequence joins TRBV19 and TRBJ2-1; 9 nucleotides align to TRBD2. This CDR3 has 17 amino acids. Trimming cost V 1 base and J 10 bases; bases outside gene matches: 14. In germline, CDR1 is LNHDA, CDR2 SQIVND (reference sequence). CDR3 coding DNA: TGTGCCAGTAGTATAGCTCCCCTAGCGGGGCCAGCAGGGGAGCAGTTCTTC. This encodes CASSIAPLAGPAGEQFF.

In its sample, this clone was seen once. The chain recombines TRBV25-1 with TRBJ2-1, with TRBD2 matching 9 bases. Germline CDR1 and CDR2: MGHDK and SYGVNS. This CDR3 comprises 15 residues. J gave up 5 bases and V 2 bases, and 4 bases lay outside the gene matches. CDR3 region: CASSEGLALNNEQFF. Written as DNA, the CDR3 is TGTGCCAGCAGTGAAGGACTAGCGTTAAACAATGAGCAGTTCTTC.

This rearrangement joins TRBV6-1 to TRBJ1-2; no reliable D call. The CDR3 is 15 amino acids. CDR1 MNHNS and CDR2 SASEGT come from the germline V gene. V lost 1 base and J 4 bases, leaving 13 bases between the germline ends. The CDR3 DNA reads as TGTGCCAGCAGTGAAGAAGTGGCTGAACCCTATGGCTACACCTTC. Translating it yields CASSEEVAEPYGYTF.

The CDR3 spells CASSQVGRRVPGDTQYF. The CDR3 DNA reads as TGCGCCAGCAGCCAAGTAGGGAGGCGAGTACCTGGGGATACGCAGTATTTT. This chain uses TRBV4-1 with TRBJ2-3; D might be TRBD2 (6 bases). CDR1 and CDR2 from the germline V gene are MGHRA and YSYEKL. The V end was cut by 1 base, the J end by 6 bases, with 20 bases between. The CDR3 is 17 residues long.

The table lists this clone with a count of one. The V call is TRBV15, the J call TRBJ2-7, with 7 bases matching TRBD2. With V trimmed by 0 bases and J by 4 bases, 9 bases remained unmatched. CDR3 size: 16 residues. Germline-derived CDR1 and CDR2 are LNHNV and YYDKDF (reference sequence). The CDR3 loop reads CATSRDRSGNGYEQYF. The CDR3 DNA reads TGTGCCACCAGCAGAGATCGAAGCGGGAACGGGTACGAGCAGTACTTC. The complete variable domain, with remaining parts taken from reference TRBV15 and TRBJ2-7, reads DAMVIQNPRYQVTQFGKPVTLSCSQTLNHNVMYWYQQKSSQAPKLLFHYYDKDFNNEADTPDNFQSRRPNTSFCFLDIRSPGLGDTAMYLCATSRDRSGNGYEQYFGPGTRLTVT.

J is TRBJ2-3 and V is TRBV10-2; D perhaps matches TRBD1 (6 bases). Germline-derived CDR1 and CDR2 are WSHSY and SAAADI. Trimming shortened V by 3 bases and J by 8 bases, and 15 bases separated the two germline ends. The CDR3 has 14 amino acids. In DNA form, the CDR3 reads TGCGCCAGCAGTGAAGGGGGTGGTGGAGGTACGCAGTATTTT. Translated, it gives CASSEGGGGGTQYF.

CDR3: CASSPRGGAATYNEQFF. DNA for the CDR3: TGTGCCAGCAGCCCTAGGGGCGGGGCCGCCACTTACAATGAGCAGTTCTTC. This chain connects TRBV27 to TRBJ2-1, with D possibly being TRBD2 (6 bases). V was shortened by 6 bases and J by 4 bases, with 22 bases between the two germline ends. CDR1 is MNHEY and CDR2 is SMNVEV in the germline V gene (reference sequence). This CDR3 region has 17 residues.

CDR3 sequence: CASSPWSGEQFF. The CDR3, as DNA: TGCGCCAGCAGCCCCTGGTCGGGGGAGCAGTTCTTC. The chain links TRBV4-1 to TRBJ2-1; perhaps TRBD2 as D (5 bases). This CDR3 spans 12 amino acids. Germline assignment: CDR1 MGHRA and CDR2 YSYEKL. With 4 bases removed from V and 10 bases from J, the gap between germline ends came to 11 bases.

The chain combines TRBV27 with TRBJ2-7; TRBD1 might be the D (6 bases). V lost 2 bases and J 2 bases, leaving 13 bases between the germline ends. This CDR3 comprises 15 residues. Germline-derived CDR1 and CDR2 are MNHEY and SMNVEV (reference sequence). The chain's CDR3 is CASSLRQGSTYEQYF. Written as DNA, the CDR3 is TGTGCCAGCAGTTTACGTCAGGGGTCCACCTACGAGCAGTACTTC.

V gene TRBV11-2 combines with J gene TRBJ2-7; 8 bases are a match to TRBD1. V shed 0 bases, J shed 3 bases, and the junction held 4 bases outside the gene matches. Germline V gene sequence: CDR1 SGHAT, CDR2 FQNNGV. This CDR3 has 15 residues. The CDR3 protein is CASSLETGGSYEQYF. Written as DNA, the CDR3 is TGTGCCAGCAGCTTAGAAACAGGGGGAAGCTACGAGCAGTACTTC.

CDR3 amino acids: CAIRPPLTGGPGSSYEQYF. CDR3 nucleotide sequence: TGTGCCATCCGCCCCCCACTGACGGGAGGACCAGGTTCTTCCTACGAGCAGTACTTC. The chain couples TRBV6-8 to TRBJ2-7; 7 positions agree with TRBD2. CDR3 size: 19 residues. The germline V gene encodes CDR1 MNHGY and CDR2 SAAAGT. Trimming took 10 bases from V and 1 from J; bases not matched to a gene: 25.

The rearrangement uses TRBV5-1 and TRBJ2-7, with D unclear. V gave up 4 bases and J gave up 0 bases, with 14 bases separating them. Germline values: CDR1 SGHRS, CDR2 YFSETQ. This CDR3 region has 15 residues. CDR3 DNA sequence: TGCGCCAGCAGCCCCGCCGGCCCTGACTCCTACGAGCAGTACTTC. It specifies CASSPAGPDSYEQYF. The full variable domain, rest sourced from reference TRBV5-1 and TRBJ2-7, is KAGVTQTPRYLIKTRGQQVTLSCSPISGHRSVSWYQQTPGQGLQFLFEYFSETQRNKGNFPGRFSGRQFSNSRSEMNVSTLELGDSALYLCASSPAGPDSYEQYFGPGTRLTVT.

The chain couples TRBV6-4 to TRBJ2-2; D is perhaps TRBD2 (6 bases). V lost 6 bases, J lost 1 base, and 12 bases lay in between. Germline values: CDR1 MRHNA, CDR2 SNTAGT. The CDR3 extends over 15 amino acids. Written as DNA, the CDR3 is TGTGCCAGCAGCCTAGACGGGGGGAACACCGGGGAGCTGTTTTTT. Translating it yields CASSLDGGNTGELFF.

The chain is built from TRBV20-1 and TRBJ1-1; D is unclear. The V gene's germline CDR1 is DFQATT and CDR2 SNEGSKA (reference sequence). Deletions cut 8 bases from V and 1 base from J, with 8 bases between. The CDR3 is 11 amino acids. DNA for the CDR3: TGCAGTAAAGGGCAGAACACTGAAGCTTTCTTT. This sequence encodes CSKGQNTEAFF.

This rearrangement joins TRBV30 to TRBJ1-5; D remains ambiguous. Trimming pared 2 bases from V and 6 bases from J, leaving 11 bases between. The CDR3 is made up of 13 amino acids. CDR1 and CDR2 from the germline V gene are GTSNPN and SVGIG (reference sequence). The CDR3 DNA is TGTGCCTGGAGTCCCCAGGATCGTCAGCCCCAGCATTTT. It translates to CAWSPQDRQPQHF. Complete variable domain (other parts from reference TRBV30 and TRBJ1-5): SQTIHQWPATLVQPVGSPLSLECTVEGTSNPNLYWYRQAAGRGLQLLFYSVGIGQISSEVPQNLSASRPQDRQFILSSKKLLLSDSGFYLCAWSPQDRQPQHFGDGTRLSIL.

The rearrangement links TRBV7-6 to TRBJ1-1; weak D call: TRBD1 (6 bases). Germline-derived CDR1 and CDR2 are SGHVS and FNYEAQ. The CDR3 length is 15 residues. V was clipped by 1 base and J by 3 bases, with 12 bases between them. CDR3 residues: CASSLVQGGYTEAFF. The CDR3 nucleotides are TGTGCCAGCAGCTTAGTACAGGGAGGTTACACTGAAGCTTTCTTT.

The rearrangement uses TRBV14 and TRBJ2-1; 16 positions agree with TRBD2. The junction had 12 bases not matched to a gene; V was cut back by 2 bases and J by 8 bases. Looked up from germline, CDR1 is SGHDN and CDR2 is FVKESK. The CDR3 is 19 residues long. The CDR3 reads CASSQSTGTSGRALDEQFF. As DNA, the CDR3 is TGTGCCAGCAGCCAATCAACCGGGACTAGCGGGAGGGCCCTTGATGAGCAGTTCTTC. Combining the CDR3 with reference TRBV14 and TRBJ2-1 gives the whole variable domain EAGVTQFPSHSVIEKGQTVTLRCDPISGHDNLYWYRRVMGKEIKFLLHFVKESKQDESGMPNNRFLAERTGGTYSTLKVQPAELEDSGVYFCASSQSTGTSGRALDEQFFGPGTRLTVL.

This clone has only a few counts. The V gene is TRBV19, the J gene TRBJ1-1; TRBD1 aligns across 9 bases. Germline CDR1 reads LNHDA; CDR2 reads SQIVND (reference sequence). Trimming took 8 bases from V and 5 from J; bases not matched to a gene: 6. The CDR3 spans 13 residues. The chain's CDR3 is CASRGQGRTEAFF. In DNA, the CDR3 is TGTGCCAGTCGGGGACAGGGAAGAACTGAAGCTTTCTTT.

The V call is TRBV7-3, the J call TRBJ2-3; TRBD1 is a possible D gene (6 bases). In germline, CDR1 is SGHTA, CDR2 FQGTGA. Trimming took off 5 bases at V and 0 bases at J, with 9 bases between the two ends. This CDR3 contains 14 residues. The CDR3 loop reads CASSPGHSTDTQYF. In nucleotides, the CDR3 is TGTGCCAGCAGCCCGGGACACAGCACAGATACGCAGTATTTT.

V and J are TRBV27 and TRBJ1-5, with unresolved D. CDR3 length: 14 residues. The germline V gene has CDR1 MNHEY and CDR2 SMNVEV (reference sequence). The V gene lost 8 bases and the J gene lost 5 bases, with 16 bases spanning the gap. CDR3 nucleotides: TGTGCCAGCGGTCGTTCGGGCCCCCATCAGCCCCAGCATTTT. It encodes CASGRSGPHQPQHF.

This sequence joins TRBV27 and TRBJ2-6; D might be TRBD1 or TRBD2, each matching 6 bases. Germline V CDR1 and CDR2: MNHEY, SMNVEV (reference sequence). Trimming left V 5 bases short and J 1 base short, with 21 bases between. This CDR3 has 19 residues. DNA for the CDR3: TGTGCCAGCAGTCCCACTTGGGGGCGGGACGGGTCTGGGGCCAACGTCCTGACTTTC. This encodes CASSPTWGRDGSGANVLTF.